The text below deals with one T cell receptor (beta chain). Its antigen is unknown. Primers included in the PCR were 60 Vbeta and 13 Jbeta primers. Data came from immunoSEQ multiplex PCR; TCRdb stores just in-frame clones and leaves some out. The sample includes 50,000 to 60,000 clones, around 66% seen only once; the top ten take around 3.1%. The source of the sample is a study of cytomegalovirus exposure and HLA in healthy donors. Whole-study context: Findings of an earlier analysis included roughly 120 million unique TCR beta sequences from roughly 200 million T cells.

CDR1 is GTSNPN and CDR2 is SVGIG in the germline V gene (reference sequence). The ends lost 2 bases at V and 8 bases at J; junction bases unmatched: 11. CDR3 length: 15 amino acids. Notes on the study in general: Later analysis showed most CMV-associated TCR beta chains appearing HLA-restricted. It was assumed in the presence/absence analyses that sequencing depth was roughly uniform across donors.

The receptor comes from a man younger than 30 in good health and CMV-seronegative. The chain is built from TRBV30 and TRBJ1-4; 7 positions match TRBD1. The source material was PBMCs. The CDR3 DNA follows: TGTGCCTGGAGTACCCCGACAGGGAACGGAGAAAAACTGTTTTTT. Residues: CAWSTPTGNGEKLFF.